One sample yielded the 10 T cell receptor beta chains listed below, sequenced in a study of cytotoxic CD8 clonotypes in ibrutinib-treated CLL. Clones were read by immunoSEQ multiplex PCR, and TCRdb kept only the in-frame ones, dropping some. Of hundreds of thousands of clones listed, less than 75% are singletons. The material was PBMCs, obtained after 24 months of ibrutinib treatment. All receptors derive from a human donor with chronic lymphocytic leukemia.

The rearrangement uses TRBV30 and TRBJ1-1; D unresolved. The CDR3 covers 15 residues. Germline loops: CDR1 GTSNPN, CDR2 SVGIG (reference sequence). Trimming removed 0 bases from V and 1 base from J, with 12 bases in between. CDR3 in amino acids: CAWSVKGQRNTEAFF. For the CDR3, the DNA is TGTGCCTGGAGTGTAAAGGGTCAGAGGAACACTGAAGCTTTCTTT. The full variable domain, in which reference TRBV30 and TRBJ1-1 provide the parts outside the CDR3, is SQTIHQWPATLVQPVGSPLSLECTVEGTSNPNLYWYRQAAGRGLQLLFYSVGIGQISSEVPQNLSASRPQDRQFILSSKKLLLSDSGFYLCAWSVKGQRNTEAFFGQGTRLTVV.

The V call is TRBV28, the J call TRBJ2-5, with 8 bases matching TRBD1. The V gene end was trimmed by 10 bases and the J gene end by 4 bases; junction bases not matched to a gene: 8. Germline lookup yields CDR1 MDHEN and CDR2 SYDVKM. This CDR3 comprises 13 residues. The CDR3 loop reads CATGGQGAETQYF. The CDR3 region has the DNA TGTGCCACCGGTGGGCAGGGGGCAGAGACCCAGTACTTC.

In DNA, the CDR3 is TGCAGCGTTGCCGGGGAAGAGACCCAGTACTTC. The encoded protein is CSVAGEETQYF. The chain uses TRBV29-1 and TRBJ2-5, with TRBD2 as a possible D gene (5 bases). The CDR3 extends over 11 amino acids. The V gene lost 4 bases and the J gene lost 3 bases, with 6 bases spanning the gap. In germline, CDR1 is SQVTM, CDR2 ANQGSEA.

The J gene is TRBJ2-2, the V gene TRBV11-3; the D gene is possibly TRBD1 (6 bases). In germline, CDR1 is SGHNT, CDR2 YENEEA. Between the trimmed V and J ends, which lost 6 bases and 2 bases, there was a span of 10 bases. The CDR3 has 14 amino acids. For the CDR3, the DNA is TGTGCCAGCAGTAGACAGGATAACACCGGGGAGCTGTTTTTT. Residues: CASSRQDNTGELFF.

This clone has a count of ten or more. Germline and junction disagree at one end, which may indicate a read error. The chain carries TRBV10-3 and TRBJ2-6; D gene uncertain. The CDR3 extends over 14 amino acids. Germline V gene lookup returns CDR1 ENHRY and CDR2 SYGVKD. The CDR3 DNA reads as TGTGCCATCGGTGACGTGAACGGGGCCAACGTCCTGACTTTC. Protein sequence: CAIGDVNGANVLTF.

The V gene is TRBV5-1, the J gene TRBJ2-7; weak D call: TRBD2 (5 bases). Germline values: CDR1 SGHRS, CDR2 YFSETQ. V was pared by 0 bases and J by 7 bases, with 11 bases between. The CDR3 spans 13 residues. The CDR3 sequence: CASSLDFEGEQYF. The CDR3 bases are TGCGCCAGCAGCTTGGATTTTGAGGGAGAGCAGTACTTC.

The V call is TRBV7-2, the J call TRBJ1-5; D is uncertain. The V end lost 5 bases, the J end lost 2 bases, and 16 bases lay between the germline ends. The germline CDR1 and CDR2 sequences are SGHTA and FQGNSA. This CDR3 comprises 16 residues. This CDR3 reads CASSPMFGAGNQPQHF. CDR3 in DNA: TGTGCCAGCAGCCCCATGTTCGGTGCAGGCAATCAGCCCCAGCATTTT.

This clone was seen only a few times. The V and J genes are TRBV27 and TRBJ1-1, with no clear D. V was shortened by 1 base and J by 3 bases, with 6 bases between the two germline ends. There are 13 residues in the CDR3. CDR1 MNHEY and CDR2 SMNVEV come from the germline V gene (reference sequence). CDR3 protein: CASSLYRDTEAFF. In DNA form, the CDR3 reads TGTGCCAGCAGTTTATACCGAGACACTGAAGCTTTCTTT.

This chain joins TRBV5-1 and TRBJ2-7; weak D call: TRBD2 (6 bases). V gave up 4 bases and J gave up 0 bases, with 17 bases separating them. This CDR3 comprises 16 residues. Germline loops: CDR1 SGHRS, CDR2 YFSETQ. The CDR3 DNA reads TGCGCCAGCAGCCTGACGAAAACGACTAGCTCCTACGAGCAGTACTTC. The encoded protein is CASSLTKTTSSYEQYF. Full variable domain (missing parts from reference TRBV5-1 and TRBJ2-7): KAGVTQTPRYLIKTRGQQVTLSCSPISGHRSVSWYQQTPGQGLQFLFEYFSETQRNKGNFPGRFSGRQFSNSRSEMNVSTLELGDSALYLCASSLTKTTSSYEQYFGPGTRLTVT.

V usage is TRBV29-1 and J usage is TRBJ2-5, with D perhaps matching TRBD2 (6 bases). This CDR3 spans 13 amino acids. The ends were cut back, 7 bases at V and 5 bases at J, with 17 bases in the middle. CDR1 and CDR2 (germline): SQVTM, ANQGSEA. The DNA for the CDR3 is TGCAGCGCCCCCCGGGGGAGAGGGGAGACCCAGTACTTC. Its protein is CSAPRGRGETQYF. Filled out from reference TRBV29-1 and TRBJ2-5, the complete variable domain reads SAVISQKPSRDICQRGTSLTIQCQVDSQVTMMFWYRQQPGQSLTLIATANQGSEATYESGFVIDKFPISRPNLTFSTLTVSNMSPEDSSIYLCSAPRGRGETQYFGPGTRLLVL.